Each of the 25 T cell receptor beta chains below was sequenced from the same sample in a study of beta chain features in type 1 diabetes. Reverse transcribing all isolated RNA meant expressed TCRB transcripts were sequenced. Produced via immunoSEQ multiplex PCR; TCRdb's table is partial and in-frame only. The table records about 40,000 clones, around 50% of them present only once. Sequenced material: stem cell memory CD4+ T cells from blood. All receptors derive from a woman aged 25 to 39 in good health.

This chain uses TRBV29-1 with TRBJ2-3; 15 bases map to TRBD2. The CDR3 runs to 15 residues. Germline loops: CDR1 SQVTM, CDR2 ANQGSEA. The trim removed 7 bases at V and 5 bases at J, leaving 7 bases unmatched. CDR3 sequence reads: CSGSGTSGRLDTQYF. DNA of the CDR3: TGCAGCGGATCCGGGACTAGCGGGAGGTTAGATACGCAGTATTTT.

The rearrangement joins TRBV6-1 to TRBJ2-3; 11 nucleotides agree with TRBD2. Germline-derived CDR1 and CDR2 are MNHNS and SASEGT. CDR3 length: 14 residues. Losses at the gene ends were 7 bases for V and 7 bases for J; bases not matched to a gene: 7. CDR3 sequence: CASITSGSANTQYF. Written as DNA, the CDR3 is TGTGCCAGCATCACTAGCGGGAGCGCAAATACGCAGTATTTT.

This sequence joins TRBV28 and TRBJ1-4, with D possibly TRBD1 on 6 matching bases. Looked up from germline, CDR1 is MDHEN and CDR2 is SYDVKM. Trimming left V 7 bases short and J 7 bases short, with 16 bases between. The CDR3 has 14 amino acids. Here the CDR3 reads CASIGGGSGEKLFF. The CDR3 bases are TGTGCCAGCATCGGGGGGGGCAGTGGTGAAAAACTGTTTTTT.

This rearrangement joins TRBV19 to TRBJ2-2; the match to TRBD2 covers 15 bases. CDR3 length: 16 residues. V lost 4 bases to trimming and J lost 8 bases; unmatched junction nucleotides: 5. CDR1 and CDR2 from the germline V gene are LNHDA and SQIVND (reference sequence). The CDR3 sequence is CASSTGLAGGEGELFF. As DNA, the CDR3 is TGTGCCAGTAGTACCGGACTAGCGGGAGGGGAAGGGGAGCTGTTTTTT.

This clone has only a few counts. The CDR3 DNA is TGTGCCAGCAGCGCGAGCGGTCCGCAAGAGACCCAGTACTTC. This gives the protein CASSASGPQETQYF. The V and J genes are TRBV9 and TRBJ2-5; a possible D gene is TRBD2 (5 bases). Germline V gives CDR1 SGDLS, CDR2 YYNGEE. The V end was cut by 3 bases, the J end by 2 bases, with 11 bases between. The CDR3 is 14 residues long.

This clone was recorded once. V gene TRBV5-1 combines with J gene TRBJ2-3, with TRBD1 identical over 8 bases. Germline V gene lookup returns CDR1 SGHRS and CDR2 YFSETQ. The CDR3 is 16 residues long. V trimming: 4 bases; J trimming: 2 bases; junction bases outside the gene matches: 9. The chain's CDR3 is CASSAIRQGLTDTQYF. The CDR3 coding sequence is TGCGCCAGCAGCGCGATCCGACAGGGGCTCACAGATACGCAGTATTTT. The full variable domain, in which reference TRBV5-1 and TRBJ2-3 provide the parts outside the CDR3, is KAGVTQTPRYLIKTRGQQVTLSCSPISGHRSVSWYQQTPGQGLQFLFEYFSETQRNKGNFPGRFSGRQFSNSRSEMNVSTLELGDSALYLCASSAIRQGLTDTQYFGPGTRLTVL.

The chain is built from TRBV11-2 and TRBJ2-1, with 7 bases aligning to TRBD1. Looked up from germline, CDR1 is SGHAT and CDR2 is FQNNGV. V shed 6 bases, J shed 15 bases, and the junction held 11 bases outside the gene matches. The CDR3 spans 12 residues. The CDR3 nucleotides are TGTGCCAGCAGTCGGGACAGATCTTTAGCGTTCTTC. It translates to CASSRDRSLAFF. The full variable domain, rest sourced from reference TRBV11-2 and TRBJ2-1, is EAGVAQSPRYKIIEKRQSVAFWCNPISGHATLYWYQQILGQGPKLLIQFQNNGVVDDSQLPKDRFSAERLKGVDSTLKIQPAKLEDSAVYLCASSRDRSLAFFGPGTRLTVL.

The rearrangement joins TRBV28 to TRBJ2-3; D remains unclear. This CDR3 is built from 12 residues. Germline V CDR1 and CDR2: MDHEN, SYDVKM. Trimming stripped 6 bases from V and 0 bases from J, with 4 bases between. The CDR3 bases are TGTGCCAGCAGGAGGAGCACAGATACGCAGTATTTT. Amino acids: CASRRSTDTQYF.

The chain employs TRBV7-9 and TRBJ1-3; perhaps TRBD1 as D (6 bases). This CDR3 comprises 17 residues. The V gene's germline CDR1 is SEHNR and CDR2 FQNEAQ (reference sequence). V lost 5 bases and J lost 2, with 19 bases in between. CDR3 residues: CASSPVQAGAAGNTIYF. The CDR3 bases are TGTGCCAGCAGCCCTGTTCAGGCGGGGGCAGCTGGAAACACCATATATTTT.

This sequence joins TRBV7-2 and TRBJ1-2, with 9 positions matching TRBD1. V lost 5 bases, J lost 7 bases, and 8 bases stayed unmatched. The germline CDR1 and CDR2 sequences are SGHTA and FQGNSA. This CDR3 spans 14 amino acids. CDR3 in DNA: TGTGCCAGCAGCATACAGGGGGCGCGAGGTGGCTACACCTTC. This gives the protein CASSIQGARGGYTF.

The rearrangement links TRBV2 to TRBJ2-2, with D possibly matching TRBD1 (5 bases). The CDR3 sequence is 16 residues long. V dropped 6 bases and J dropped 0 bases, with 14 bases sitting between them. CDR1 is SNHLY, CDR2 FYNNEI, per germline. Here the CDR3 reads CASSPQGSTNTGELFF. CDR3 sequence (DNA): TGTGCCAGCAGCCCCCAGGGTAGTACGAACACCGGGGAGCTGTTTTTT.

This sequence joins TRBV7-9 and TRBJ2-5; 8 positions agree with TRBD2. The germline V gene has CDR1 SEHNR and CDR2 FQNEAQ (reference sequence). The J segment lost 3 bases and the V segment lost 4 bases, leaving 4 bases of the junction unmatched. The CDR3 contains 14 residues. CDR3: CASSWGLVEETQYF. In DNA, the CDR3 is TGTGCCAGCAGCTGGGGACTAGTTGAAGAGACCCAGTACTTC.

This clone came up a few times. This sequence joins TRBV27 and TRBJ1-1, with 10 nucleotides matching TRBD1. The CDR3 is made up of 14 amino acids. CDR1 and CDR2 from the germline V gene are MNHEY and SMNVEV (reference sequence). The J segment lost 4 bases and the V segment lost 3 bases, leaving 2 bases of the junction unmatched. The CDR3 nucleotides are TGTGCCAGCAGTTTCGACAGGGGGCTCACTGAAGCTTTCTTT. This gives the protein CASSFDRGLTEAFF.

The chain recombines TRBV14 with TRBJ2-7, with D tentatively TRBD2 (5 bases). Trimming took 0 bases from V and 1 from J, leaving 13 bases between them. The V gene's germline CDR1 is SGHDN and CDR2 FVKESK. The CDR3 is made up of 16 amino acids. CDR3 in DNA: TGTGCCAGCAGCCAAGATCTCCTAAGAGGGTCCTACGAGCAGTACTTC. Translating it yields CASSQDLLRGSYEQYF.

The genes are TRBV28 and TRBJ1-5; 8 bases agree with TRBD1. With 2 bases clipped from V and 6 bases from J, the junction kept 3 bases outside the gene matches. Germline V gives CDR1 MDHEN, CDR2 SYDVKM. There are 14 residues in the CDR3. CDR3 in amino acids: CASSLNTGGQPQHF. CDR3 DNA sequence: TGTGCCAGCAGTTTAAACACAGGGGGTCAGCCCCAGCATTTT.

The CDR3 nucleotides read TGTGCCAGCAGTGAATGGGCAGCGCAGTTCTTC. Protein product: CASSEWAAQFF. V usage is TRBV6-6 and J usage is TRBJ2-1; D is uncertain. The CDR3 has 11 residues. V lost 5 bases and J 12 bases, leaving 11 bases between the germline ends. Germline values: CDR1 MNHNY, CDR2 SVGAGI (reference sequence).

J is TRBJ2-7 and V is TRBV28; TRBD1 aligns across 9 bases. The CDR3 is 15 residues long. V lost 6 bases and J lost 3; bases outside the gene matches: 9. CDR1 is MDHEN and CDR2 is SYDVKM in the germline V gene. CDR3 sequence (DNA): TGTGCCAGCAGCTCCGAGGACAGGGGATTCTACGAGCAGTACTTC. Translation gives CASSSEDRGFYEQYF.

There are a few counts of this clone. CDR3 sequence reads: CSVTSSSYEQYF. As DNA, the CDR3 is TGCAGCGTAACTAGCTCCTCCTACGAGCAGTACTTC. The chain carries TRBV29-1 and TRBJ2-7, with D perhaps matching TRBD2 (6 bases). The germline V gene encodes CDR1 SQVTM and CDR2 ANQGSEA. The CDR3 is 12 residues long. With 6 bases removed from V and 0 bases from J, the gap between germline ends came to 9 bases.

The chain is built from TRBV30 and TRBJ1-6, with 7 bases that match TRBD1. J was trimmed by 7 bases and V by 1 base; bases with no gene match: 1. Germline CDR1 reads GTSNPN; CDR2 reads SVGIG (reference sequence). CDR3 length equals 13 residues. The CDR3 nucleotides are TGTGCCTGGAGTGAACAGGGGAATTCACCCCTCCACTTT. Protein product: CAWSEQGNSPLHF.

V is TRBV28 and J is TRBJ2-3; TRBD1 agrees at 7 bases. Germline CDR1 MDHEN, CDR2 SYDVKM. Germline trimming cut 6 bases from V and 2 bases from J; bases unmatched to any gene: 5. This CDR3 comprises 14 residues. CDR3 loop: CASRPGTDTDTQYF. DNA of the CDR3: TGTGCCAGCAGACCCGGGACAGACACAGATACGCAGTATTTT.

This clone turned up a few times. This sequence joins TRBV7-2 and TRBJ2-3; a weak D match, TRBD1 (5 bases). V lost 5 bases, J lost 2 bases, and 14 bases lay in between. The CDR3 consists of 15 residues. Per germline, CDR1 SGHTA and CDR2 FQGNSA. CDR3 loop: CASSPEGHATDTQYF. The CDR3 DNA is TGTGCCAGCAGCCCCGAAGGACACGCCACAGATACGCAGTATTTT.

There are a few counts of this clone. DNA for the CDR3: TGTGCCAGCAGCTCCGGGACTAGCAGTTACAATGAGCAGTTCTTC. Translated, it gives CASSSGTSSYNEQFF. This chain links TRBV5-4 with TRBJ2-1; 9 bases fit TRBD2. Per germline, CDR1 SGHNT and CDR2 YYREEE (reference sequence). V trimming: 3 bases; J trimming: 4 bases; junction bases outside the gene matches: 5. This CDR3 contains 15 residues.

V gene TRBV6-5 combines with J gene TRBJ1-2, with D possibly TRBD1 on 6 matching bases. Germline V gene data show CDR1 as MNHEY and CDR2 as SVGAGI. CDR3 length: 13 amino acids. V was shortened by 5 bases and J by 4 bases, with 11 bases between the two germline ends. CDR3 sequence (DNA): TGTGCCAGCAGTCGGGGGGCAAGCTATGGCTACACCTTC. It yields the protein CASSRGASYGYTF.

CDR3 nucleotide sequence: TGTGCCAGCAGCTTAGACAGGGAATCCTACAATGAGCAGTTCTTC. It encodes CASSLDRESYNEQFF. The chain is built from TRBV11-3 and TRBJ2-1, with D maybe TRBD1 (5 bases). The CDR3 spans 15 residues. V lost 0 bases to trimming and J lost 1 base, with 7 bases between them. The germline gives CDR1 SGHNT, CDR2 YENEEA.

This clone was counted a single time. This chain links TRBV28 with TRBJ2-5, with TRBD2 matching 9 bases. CDR1 is MDHEN, CDR2 SYDVKM, per germline. J was trimmed by 4 bases and V by 5 bases; bases with no gene match: 8. This CDR3 region has 15 residues. The CDR3, as DNA: TGTGCCAGCAGTCGGGGCGGGAGGGGGGTAGAGACCCAGTACTTC. Encoded protein: CASSRGGRGVETQYF.